This TCR beta chain emerged from a study of blood T cell repertoires in COVID-19. Study-wide background: The cDNA or gDNA used as material had been derived from T cells, B-cell-depleted T cells, or PBMCs.

This CDR3 region has 14 residues. The germline V gene encodes CDR1 WSHSY and CDR2 SAAADI. With V trimmed by 8 bases and J by 6 bases, 8 bases remained unmatched. Assay used: immunoSEQ multiplex PCR; TCRdb lists only in-frame clones, some missing. The sample includes fewer than 350,000 clones, roughly 89% seen only once; the top ten take about 6%. The specimen sequenced was PBMCs or T cells enriched from blood (not recorded which). This clonotype originated in a woman aged 40 to 50 who had recovered from COVID-19. This chain uses TRBV10-2 with TRBJ2-2; TRBD1 aligns across 8 bases. This CDR3 is CASAGQQGAGELFF. CDR3 DNA: TGCGCCAGCGCGGGACAACAGGGGGCCGGGGAGCTGTTTTTT.